Below, 23 T cell receptor beta chains from the same sample are listed, as sequenced in a study of CD8 T cells in ankylosing spondylitis. TCRdb fed the 5' RACE reads into MiXCR, producing one record per CDR3 protein. In the table there are approximately 200,000 distinct CDR3 sequences, 9.5% to 15% of which are singletons. The sequenced sample consisted of blood, either unsorted or a sorted T cell fraction (not recorded which). Every receptor here comes from a male donor with ankylosing spondylitis or in good health (not recorded which).

The chain combines TRBV2 with TRBJ2-2; 9 positions match TRBD1. This CDR3 has 14 residues. Per germline, CDR1 SNHLY and CDR2 FYNNEI. The V and J ends lost 1 base and 6 bases, in that order; junction bases with no gene match: 0. The CDR3 loop is CASSEGTGAGELFF. The CDR3 region has the DNA TGTGCCAGCAGTGAAGGGACAGGGGCCGGGGAGCTGTTTTTT.

This clonotype was seen a few times. J is TRBJ2-7 and V is TRBV12-5, with TRBD1 matching 10 bases. The germline V gene encodes CDR1 LGHNT and CDR2 FRNRAP. V shed 2 bases, J shed 5 bases, and the junction held 6 bases outside the gene matches. The CDR3 covers 15 residues. The CDR3: CASGLLGTGDHEQYF. DNA for the CDR3: TGTGCTAGTGGTTTGCTCGGGACAGGGGACCACGAGCAGTACTTC.

This clonotype was observed at least ten times. The gene calls are TRBV12-3 or TRBV12-4 and TRBJ2-7; 10 bases line up with TRBD2. The CDR3 runs 15 residues. V lost 5 bases to trimming and J lost 7 bases; unmatched junction nucleotides: 11. This CDR3 is CASSLSGGALGEQYF. For the CDR3, the DNA is TGTGCCAGCAGTCTAAGCGGGGGGGCCTTAGGGGAGCAGTACTTC.

This clonotype was picked up a small number of times. The chain uses TRBV24-1 and TRBJ2-3, with D possibly TRBD2 on 6 matching bases. CDR1 is KGHDR, CDR2 SFDVKD, per germline. CDR3 size: 13 residues. V was shortened by 4 bases and J by 4 bases, with 8 bases between the two germline ends. The CDR3 nucleotides read TGTGCCACCAGTGAAGGAGGGGCAGATACGCAGTATTTT. The encoded protein is CATSEGGADTQYF.

The V and J genes are TRBV12-3 or TRBV12-4 and TRBJ2-1, with D perhaps matching TRBD1 (6 bases). V was trimmed by 5 bases and J by 8 bases, leaving 22 bases between them. There are 16 residues in the CDR3. The CDR3 DNA reads as TGTGCCAGCAGTCCGATCCAGGGGCCCGCCGCCGATGAGCAGTTCTTC. It yields the protein CASSPIQGPAADEQFF.

This rearrangement joins TRBV7-9 to TRBJ1-1, with D perhaps TRBD1 (5 bases). The CDR3 consists of 13 residues. The V and J ends lost 5 bases and 8 bases respectively, with 15 bases between them. Germline CDR1 and CDR2: SEHNR and FQNEAQ (reference sequence). The CDR3 DNA sequence: TGTGCCAGCAGCGACGCGTTGGGGGAGGAAGCTTTCTTT. Residues: CASSDALGEEAFF.

In this sample, this clonotype turned up a few times. This sequence joins TRBV7-2 and TRBJ2-3, with D hard to call. The germline V gene encodes CDR1 SGHTA and CDR2 FQGNSA. The V end lost 5 bases, the J end lost 5 bases, and 20 bases lay between the germline ends. The CDR3 is 16 residues long. CDR3 protein: CASSEGPYSQQDTQYF. The DNA for the CDR3 is TGTGCCAGCAGCGAAGGACCGTATTCACAGCAAGATACGCAGTATTTT.

V usage is TRBV7-2 and J usage is TRBJ2-7; D is ambiguous. The germline V and J ends were trimmed by 3 bases and 6 bases, with 15 bases remaining between them. Looked up from germline, CDR1 is SGHTA and CDR2 is FQGNSA. This CDR3 is built from 14 residues. This CDR3 reads CASSFSWSDGEQYF. The CDR3 DNA follows: TGTGCCAGCAGCTTTAGCTGGTCCGATGGCGAGCAGTACTTC.

This clonotype occurred many times. CDR3 sequence (DNA): TGTGCCAGCAGCCATTGGTGGGGTCGCAATGAGCAGTTCTTC. Its translation: CASSHWWGRNEQFF. V usage is TRBV14 and J usage is TRBJ2-1, with D hard to call. Germline V gene lookup returns CDR1 SGHDN and CDR2 FVKESK. Trimming stripped 3 bases from V and 6 bases from J, with 12 bases between. The CDR3 has 14 residues.

The gene calls are TRBV27 and TRBJ2-3; the D gene could be TRBD1 or TRBD2 (5 bases each). The CDR3 is 14 amino acids. Per germline, CDR1 MNHEY and CDR2 SMNVEV (reference sequence). Trimming pared 6 bases from V and 3 bases from J, leaving 13 bases between. The CDR3: CASRDWGRTDTQYF. The CDR3 nucleotides are TGTGCCAGCAGAGATTGGGGACGGACAGATACGCAGTATTTT.

In its sample, this clonotype was seen a few times. The genes are TRBV7-8 and TRBJ1-1; D not resolved. The germline V and J ends were trimmed by 5 bases and 1 base, with 14 bases remaining between them. The CDR3 is made up of 15 amino acids. Germline V lookup: CDR1 SGHVS, CDR2 FQNEAQ. The CDR3 reads CASSPPGLGNTEAFF. The DNA for the CDR3 is TGTGCCAGCAGCCCCCCGGGCCTAGGGAACACTGAAGCTTTCTTT.

This clonotype was found many times. The chain employs TRBV29-1 and TRBJ2-5, with TRBD1 identical over 9 bases. V shed 4 bases and J 5 bases; nucleotides not matched to a gene: 11. The CDR3 is 15 amino acids. Germline-derived CDR1 and CDR2 are SQVTM and ANQGSEA. Here the CDR3 DNA reads TGCAGCGTTGTTTTGTGGGACAGGGAGGGGGAGACCCAGTACTTC. This gives the protein CSVVLWDREGETQYF.

The rearrangement joins TRBV3-1 to TRBJ2-2; no firm D call. The CDR3 contains 13 residues. Germline lookup yields CDR1 LGHDT and CDR2 YNNKEL (reference sequence). V lost 3 bases to trimming and J lost 2 bases, with 4 bases between them. The CDR3 here is CASSHLNTGELFF. Written as DNA, the CDR3 is TGTGCCAGCAGCCATCTTAACACCGGGGAGCTGTTTTTT.

This chain uses TRBV7-8 with TRBJ1-2; 7 bases fit TRBD1. V dropped 7 bases and J dropped 4; count of bases not matched to a gene: 12. The CDR3 runs 15 residues. From germline, CDR1 is SGHVS and CDR2 FQNEAQ. CDR3 sequence (DNA): TGTGCCAGCATCCAAAGGGAGGGGGCCCGCTATGGCTACACCTTC. Its translation: CASIQREGARYGYTF.

The V and J genes are TRBV2 and TRBJ1-1; D is unresolved. The CDR3 is 13 amino acids. Germline lookup yields CDR1 SNHLY and CDR2 FYNNEI. V was trimmed by 3 bases and J by 0 bases, leaving 5 bases between them. CDR3 residues: CASSDRLNTEAFF. CDR3 nucleotides: TGTGCCAGCAGTGACAGGCTGAACACTGAAGCTTTCTTT.

There are a few counts of this clonotype. This sequence joins TRBV6-5 and TRBJ2-6; D unclear. Trimming took 0 bases from V and 0 from J, leaving 9 bases between them. Germline V gene lookup returns CDR1 MNHEY and CDR2 SVGAGI. This CDR3 is built from 17 residues. CDR3 in amino acids: CASSYSTFGSGANVLTF. For the CDR3, the DNA is TGTGCCAGCAGTTACTCGACATTCGGCTCTGGGGCCAACGTCCTGACTTTC.

This clonotype was seen a handful of times. The CDR3 nucleotides read TGTGCCACCCGAGGACACCCCAATGAAAAACTGTTTTTT. Translating it yields CATRGHPNEKLFF. The chain combines TRBV24-1 with TRBJ1-4; tentatively, D is TRBD1 (5 bases). Germline V gene lookup returns CDR1 KGHDR and CDR2 SFDVKD. The CDR3 runs to 13 residues. The V and J ends lost 9 bases and 5 bases respectively, with 12 bases between them.

The gene calls are TRBV4-1 and TRBJ2-1; 7 positions match TRBD2. The CDR3 covers 17 residues. The ends lost 3 bases at V and 9 bases at J; junction bases unmatched: 17. The germline gives CDR1 MGHRA, CDR2 YSYEKL. The CDR3 DNA sequence: TGCGCCAGCAGCCACCCGGTCGGTACTGCCGGGGGGTTTGAGCAGTTCTTC. Protein: CASSHPVGTAGGFEQFF.

This clonotype was recorded a few times. The chain uses TRBV7-9 and TRBJ2-7; 13 bases are shared with TRBD2. Looked up from germline, CDR1 is SEHNR and CDR2 is FQNEAQ (reference sequence). CDR3 length: 15 amino acids. The junction had 6 bases not matched to a gene; V was cut back by 5 bases and J by 5 bases. Here the CDR3 reads CASSRLAGGHHEQYF. For the CDR3, the DNA is TGTGCCAGCAGCAGACTAGCGGGAGGTCACCACGAGCAGTACTTC.

This clonotype was recorded a few times. This chain joins TRBV4-1 and TRBJ1-2, with 9 bases matching TRBD1. Trimming removed 2 bases from V and 2 bases from J; junction bases left unmatched: 6. Germline lookup yields CDR1 MGHRA and CDR2 YSYEKL. The CDR3 is 16 residues long. The CDR3 protein is CASSQIGDRVNYGYTF. The CDR3 DNA follows: TGCGCCAGCAGCCAAATCGGGGACAGGGTCAACTATGGCTACACCTTC.

The chain joins TRBV19 to TRBJ1-2; D may be TRBD1 (5 bases). CDR1 LNHDA and CDR2 SQIVND come from the germline V gene (reference sequence). With 6 bases removed from V and 2 bases from J, the gap between germline ends came to 19 bases. The CDR3 contains 16 residues. As DNA, the CDR3 is TGTGCCAGTAGCTTGACTGGTCCGGGGGGAAACTATGGCTACACCTTC. As protein: CASSLTGPGGNYGYTF. The full variable domain, completed using reference TRBV19 and TRBJ1-2, is DGGITQSPKYLFRKEGQNVTLSCEQNLNHDAMYWYRQDPGQGLRLIYYSQIVNDFQKGDIAEGYSVSREKKESFPLTVTSAQKNPTAFYLCASSLTGPGGNYGYTFGSGTRLTVV.

This clonotype has just a few counts. The CDR3 bases are TGTGCCAGCAGCCCGTCCTGGGATTATTACGAGCAGTACTTC. As protein: CASSPSWDYYEQYF. The chain uses TRBV6-1 and TRBJ2-7; D gene ambiguous. V was cut by 6 bases and J by 4 bases, with 16 bases left in between. The germline V gene encodes CDR1 MNHNS and CDR2 SASEGT. CDR3 length equals 14 residues.

This clonotype was counted only a few times. The chain recombines TRBV4-1 with TRBJ1-4, with D possibly matching TRBD1 (6 bases). Germline V gives CDR1 MGHRA, CDR2 YSYEKL. This CDR3 has 15 residues. The ends were cut back, 1 base at V and 4 bases at J, with 10 bases in the middle. The CDR3 DNA is TGCGCCAGCAGCCAAGGGACAGTTGGTAATGAAAAACTGTTTTTT. The encoded protein is CASSQGTVGNEKLFF.